This TCR beta chain was recorded in a study of siplizumab effects on memory and regulatory T cells. Findings and limits, study-wide: Under siplizumab, an average roughly 70% of mappable alloreactive CD4+ clones were Treg-derived, compared with 25% to 30% in controls. Among sequences traceable to unstimulated CD4+ memory cells, alloreactive ones were significantly reduced by siplizumab. Roughly 80-96% of proliferating CD4+ or CD8+ clones lacked a naive or memory phenotype that could be assigned. The diversity of naive T cells seemed greater than that of memory cells, and their alloresponse contribution seemed major.

The CDR3 contains 17 residues. Germline CDR1 MNHEY, CDR2 SMNVEV (reference sequence). The trim removed 5 bases at V and 0 bases at J, leaving 10 bases unmatched. Only in-frame clones appear in the TCRdb table, and some are missing; sequencing was by immunoSEQ multiplex PCR. The profile shows almost 20,000 clones, about 45% of them singletons. This clone has just one count. Its antigen is not identified. The mixed lymphocyte reaction cells were held in coculture (37°C) for less than 7 days. This receptor was identified in a human donor in good health; the cells came from an allogeneic mixed lymphocyte reaction. Some clones in this sample may be carry-over from other donors' samples. This chain uses TRBV27 with TRBJ1-3; the match to TRBD1 covers 7 bases. The sample was CFSE-low (dividing) CD4+ T cells sorted from an allogeneic mixed lymphocyte reaction. The CDR3 reads CASSGRQGSLSGNTIYF. The CDR3 coding sequence is TGTGCCAGCAGTGGAAGACAGGGCAGCCTCTCTGGAAACACCATATATTTT.